These 7 T cell receptor beta chains share one sample of origin, sequenced in a study of beta chain features in type 1 diabetes. Sequenced material consisted of expressed TCRB transcripts (all of the isolated RNA was reverse transcribed). TCRdb keeps only in-frame clones here, not all; method: immunoSEQ multiplex PCR. The data contain 130,000 to 150,000 clones, about 44% of them singletons. The sample taken for sequencing was Tregs from blood. The receptors come from a young man in good health.

The chain uses TRBV6-1 and TRBJ2-7, with D possibly matching TRBD2 (6 bases). V lost 6 bases and J 4 bases, leaving 13 bases between the germline ends. CDR1 is MNHNS, CDR2 SASEGT, per germline. The CDR3 runs 13 residues. Here the CDR3 reads CASREGGRYEQYF. CDR3 in DNA: TGTGCCAGCAGAGAGGGAGGAAGATACGAGCAGTACTTC.

J is TRBJ2-1 and V is TRBV2, with 11 bases aligning to TRBD2. With 6 bases clipped from V and 4 bases from J, the junction kept 8 bases outside the gene matches. The CDR3 loop spans 16 amino acids. The germline CDR1 and CDR2 sequences are SNHLY and FYNNEI. CDR3 sequence: CASRSLAGGGYNEQFF. The CDR3 bases are TGTGCCAGCAGGTCCCTAGCGGGAGGCGGGTACAATGAGCAGTTCTTC.

This clone was seen a single time. The chain carries TRBV20-1 and TRBJ1-4; maybe TRBD1 (6 bases). This CDR3 has 11 amino acids. Per the germline V gene, CDR1 is DFQATT and CDR2 is SNEGSKA (reference sequence). V shed 5 bases and J shed 7 bases, with 8 bases lying between them. The CDR3: CSAPRGEKLFF. The CDR3 DNA sequence: TGCAGTGCTCCCAGGGGTGAAAAACTGTTTTTT.

This clone was observed a handful of times. The rearrangement uses TRBV7-9 and TRBJ1-1; D perhaps matches TRBD1 (5 bases). Germline CDR1 is SEHNR and CDR2 is FQNEAQ (reference sequence). V lost 6 bases and J lost 11, with 25 bases in between. The CDR3 covers 15 residues. The CDR3 region has the DNA TGTGCCAGCAGGCACACACTCGGGGGGGAAAGCGAGGCTTTCTTT. Its translation is CASRHTLGGESEAFF.

This rearrangement joins TRBV4-2 to TRBJ2-7, with 9 bases that match TRBD2. V trimming: 1 base; J trimming: 1 base; junction bases outside the gene matches: 11. Germline CDR1 reads LGHNA; CDR2 reads YNFKEQ. This CDR3 is 18 amino acids long. The CDR3 is CASSQVVPGLAFSYEQYF. In DNA form, the CDR3 reads TGTGCCAGCAGCCAAGTTGTTCCAGGACTAGCGTTTTCCTACGAGCAGTACTTC.

The rearrangement joins TRBV29-1 to TRBJ2-7; the D gene is possibly TRBD2 (5 bases). The CDR3 extends over 12 amino acids. Trimming pared 4 bases from V and 6 bases from J, leaving 13 bases between. Germline V lookup: CDR1 SQVTM, CDR2 ANQGSEA. The DNA of the CDR3 is TGCAGCGTTGGTAGCGATACAATCGAGCAGTACTTC. This encodes CSVGSDTIEQYF.

The chain recombines TRBV6-5 with TRBJ1-5, with D tentatively TRBD1 (6 bases). CDR3 length: 15 amino acids. Deletions cut 6 bases from V and 4 bases from J, with 16 bases between. The germline gives CDR1 MNHEY, CDR2 SVGAGI. The CDR3 region is CASRSRGARNQPQHF. In DNA form, the CDR3 reads TGTGCCAGCAGGTCCCGGGGGGCAAGGAATCAGCCCCAGCATTTT.